This record covers a single T cell receptor beta chain. Antigen: not known. The data were obtained in a study of cytomegalovirus exposure and HLA in healthy donors. General study results and limits: Prediction of most subjects' HLA-A and HLA-B alleles by TCR beta sequences was reportedly accurate.

In the PCR, 60 Vbeta and 13 Jbeta primers were used. Sequenced by immunoSEQ multiplex PCR; TCRdb stores in-frame clones only, minus some. Its table lists roughly 40,000 clones. CDR1 SGHTA and CDR2 FQGNSA come from the germline V gene. V lost 1 base, J lost 5 bases, and 11 bases lay in between. There are 14 residues in the CDR3. The sequence came from a man aged 30 to 39 in good health and CMV-seronegative. Material: PBMCs. The chain combines TRBV7-2 with TRBJ1-2; D not certain. The CDR3 sequence is CASSLDLWEYGYTF. As DNA, the CDR3 is TGTGCCAGCAGCTTAGACTTATGGGAGTATGGCTACACCTTC.